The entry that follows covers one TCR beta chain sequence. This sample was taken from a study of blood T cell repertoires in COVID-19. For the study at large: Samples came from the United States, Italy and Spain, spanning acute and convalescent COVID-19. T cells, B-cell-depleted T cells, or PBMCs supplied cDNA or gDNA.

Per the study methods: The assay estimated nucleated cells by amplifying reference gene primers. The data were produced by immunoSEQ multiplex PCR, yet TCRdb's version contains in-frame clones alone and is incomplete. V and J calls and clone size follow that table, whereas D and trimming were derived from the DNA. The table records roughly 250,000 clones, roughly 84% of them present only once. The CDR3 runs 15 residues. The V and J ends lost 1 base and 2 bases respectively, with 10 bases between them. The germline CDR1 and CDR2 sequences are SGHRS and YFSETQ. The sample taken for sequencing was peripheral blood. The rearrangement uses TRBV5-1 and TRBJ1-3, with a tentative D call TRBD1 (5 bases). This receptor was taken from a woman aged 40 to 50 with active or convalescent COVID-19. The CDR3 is CASSLQGFTGNTIYF. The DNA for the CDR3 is TGCGCCAGCAGCTTGCAGGGTTTTACTGGAAACACCATATATTTT.